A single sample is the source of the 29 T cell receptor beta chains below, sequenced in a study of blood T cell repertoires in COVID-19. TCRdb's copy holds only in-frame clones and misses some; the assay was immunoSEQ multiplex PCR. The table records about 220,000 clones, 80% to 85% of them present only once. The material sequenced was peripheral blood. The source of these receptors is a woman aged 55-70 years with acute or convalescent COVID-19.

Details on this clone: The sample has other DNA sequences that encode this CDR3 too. The CDR3 region has the DNA TGTGCCAGCAGCTTCCCTACCTACGAGCAGTACTTC. It codes for CASSFPTYEQYF. V usage is TRBV11-2 and J usage is TRBJ2-7, with D unresolved. The CDR3 has 12 residues. Trimming took 3 bases from V and 2 from J, leaving 5 bases between them. Per germline, CDR1 SGHAT and CDR2 FQNNGV. The variable domain in full, completed from reference TRBV11-2 and TRBJ2-7, reads EAGVAQSPRYKIIEKRQSVAFWCNPISGHATLYWYQQILGQGPKLLIQFQNNGVVDDSQLPKDRFSAERLKGVDSTLKIQPAKLEDSAVYLCASSFPTYEQYFGPGTRLTVT.

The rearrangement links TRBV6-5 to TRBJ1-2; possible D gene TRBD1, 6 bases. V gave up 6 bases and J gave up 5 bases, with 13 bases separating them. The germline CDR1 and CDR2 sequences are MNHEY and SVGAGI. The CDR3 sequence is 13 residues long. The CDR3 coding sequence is TGTGCCAGCAGCCGCCTGGACAGTTATGGCTACACCTTC. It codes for CASSRLDSYGYTF.

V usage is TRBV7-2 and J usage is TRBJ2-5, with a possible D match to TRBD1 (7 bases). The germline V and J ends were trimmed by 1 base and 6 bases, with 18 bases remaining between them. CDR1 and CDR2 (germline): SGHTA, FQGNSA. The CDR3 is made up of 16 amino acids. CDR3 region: CASSLGRARGRKTQYF. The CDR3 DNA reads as TGTGCCAGCAGCTTAGGCCGCGCCAGGGGGAGGAAGACCCAGTACTTC.

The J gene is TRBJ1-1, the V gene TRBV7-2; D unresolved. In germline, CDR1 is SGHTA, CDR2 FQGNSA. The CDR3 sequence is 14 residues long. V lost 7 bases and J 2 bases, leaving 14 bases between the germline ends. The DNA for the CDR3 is TGTGCCAGCAAAGAAGGACGGGGAAACACTGAAGCTTTCTTT. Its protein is CASKEGRGNTEAFF.

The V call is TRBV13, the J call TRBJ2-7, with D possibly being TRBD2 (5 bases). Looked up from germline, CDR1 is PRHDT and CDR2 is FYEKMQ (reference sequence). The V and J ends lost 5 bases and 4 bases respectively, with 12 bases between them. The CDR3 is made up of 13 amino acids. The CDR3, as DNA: TGTGCCAGCAGCCTCTCCGGACTGTACGAGCAGTACTTC. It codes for CASSLSGLYEQYF.

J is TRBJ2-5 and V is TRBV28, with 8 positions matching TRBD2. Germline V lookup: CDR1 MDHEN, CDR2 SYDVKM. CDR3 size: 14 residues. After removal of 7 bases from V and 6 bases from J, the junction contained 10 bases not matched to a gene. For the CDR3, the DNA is TGTGCCAGCAATTTCGGGGGGGCCGGAAAGACCCAGTACTTC. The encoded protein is CASNFGGAGKTQYF.

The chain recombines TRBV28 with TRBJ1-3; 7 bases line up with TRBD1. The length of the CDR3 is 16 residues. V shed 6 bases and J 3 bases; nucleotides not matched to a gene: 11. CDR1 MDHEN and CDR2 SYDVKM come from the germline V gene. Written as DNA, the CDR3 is TGTGCCAGCAGGCGACAGGGAACGGTGGGTGGAAACACCATATATTTT. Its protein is CASRRQGTVGGNTIYF. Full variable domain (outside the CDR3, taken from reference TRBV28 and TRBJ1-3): DVKVTQSSRYLVKRTGEKVFLECVQDMDHENMFWYRQDPGLGLRLIYFSYDVKMKEKGDIPEGYSVSREKKERFSLILESASTNQTSMYLCASRRQGTVGGNTIYFGEGSWLTVV.

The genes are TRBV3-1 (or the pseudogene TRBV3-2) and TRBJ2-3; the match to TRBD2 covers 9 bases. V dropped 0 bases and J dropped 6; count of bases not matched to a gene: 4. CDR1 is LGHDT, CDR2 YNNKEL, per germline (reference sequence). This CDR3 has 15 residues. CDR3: CASSQDRLAGDTQYF. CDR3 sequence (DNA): TGTGCCAGCAGCCAAGATCGGCTAGCGGGGGATACGCAGTATTTT.

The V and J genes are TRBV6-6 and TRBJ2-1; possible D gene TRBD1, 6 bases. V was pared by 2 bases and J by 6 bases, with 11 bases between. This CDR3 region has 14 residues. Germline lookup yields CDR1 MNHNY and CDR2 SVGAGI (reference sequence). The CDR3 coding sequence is TGTGCCAGCAGTTACCATTCCAGGGGCAATGAGCAGTTCTTC. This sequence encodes CASSYHSRGNEQFF.

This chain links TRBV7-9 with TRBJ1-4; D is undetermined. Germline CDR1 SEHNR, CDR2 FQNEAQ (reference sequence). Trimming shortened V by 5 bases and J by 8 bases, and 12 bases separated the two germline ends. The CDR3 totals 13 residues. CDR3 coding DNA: TGTGCCAGCAGCGCGAATACGGTGGAAAAACTGTTTTTT. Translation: CASSANTVEKLFF.

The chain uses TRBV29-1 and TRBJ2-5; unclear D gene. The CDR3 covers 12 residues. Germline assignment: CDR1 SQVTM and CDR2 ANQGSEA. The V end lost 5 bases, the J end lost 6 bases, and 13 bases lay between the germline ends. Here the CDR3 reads CSVWASGKTQYF. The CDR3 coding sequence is TGCAGCGTTTGGGCCAGTGGAAAGACCCAGTACTTC. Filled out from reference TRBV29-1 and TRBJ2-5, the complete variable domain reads SAVISQKPSRDICQRGTSLTIQCQVDSQVTMMFWYRQQPGQSLTLIATANQGSEATYESGFVIDKFPISRPNLTFSTLTVSNMSPEDSSIYLCSVWASGKTQYFGPGTRLLVL.

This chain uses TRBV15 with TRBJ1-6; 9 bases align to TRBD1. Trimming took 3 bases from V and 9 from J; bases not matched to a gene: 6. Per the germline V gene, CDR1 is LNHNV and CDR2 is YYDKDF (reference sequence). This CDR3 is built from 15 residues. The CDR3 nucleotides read TGTGCCACCAGCAGGGACAGGGGTAGGGGTTCACCCCTCCACTTT. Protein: CATSRDRGRGSPLHF.

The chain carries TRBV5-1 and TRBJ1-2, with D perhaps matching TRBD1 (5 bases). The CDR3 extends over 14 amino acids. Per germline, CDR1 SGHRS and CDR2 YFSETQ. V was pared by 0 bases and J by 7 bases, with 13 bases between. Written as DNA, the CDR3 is TGCGCCAGCAGCTTGGCCCAGGGAAGTGGTGGCTACACCTTC. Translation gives CASSLAQGSGGYTF.

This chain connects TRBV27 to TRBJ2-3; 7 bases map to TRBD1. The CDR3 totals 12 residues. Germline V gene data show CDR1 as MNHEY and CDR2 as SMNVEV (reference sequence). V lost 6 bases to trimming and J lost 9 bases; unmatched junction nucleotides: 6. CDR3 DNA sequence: TGTGCCAGCAGGACAGGGATCGAGACGCAGTATTTT. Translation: CASRTGIETQYF.

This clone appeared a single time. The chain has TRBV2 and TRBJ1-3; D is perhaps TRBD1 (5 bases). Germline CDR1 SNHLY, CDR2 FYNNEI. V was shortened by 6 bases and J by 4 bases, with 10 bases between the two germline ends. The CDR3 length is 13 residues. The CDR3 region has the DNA TGTGCCAGCAGGGGGGGAGTCGGAAACACCATATATTTT. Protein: CASRGGVGNTIYF.

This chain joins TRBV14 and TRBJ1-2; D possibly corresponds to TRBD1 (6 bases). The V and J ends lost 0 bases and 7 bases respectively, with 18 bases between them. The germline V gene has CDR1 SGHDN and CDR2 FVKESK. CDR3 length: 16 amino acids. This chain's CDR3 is CASSQDQGQGLGGYTF. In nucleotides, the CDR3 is TGTGCCAGCAGCCAAGATCAGGGGCAGGGGCTCGGTGGCTACACCTTC.

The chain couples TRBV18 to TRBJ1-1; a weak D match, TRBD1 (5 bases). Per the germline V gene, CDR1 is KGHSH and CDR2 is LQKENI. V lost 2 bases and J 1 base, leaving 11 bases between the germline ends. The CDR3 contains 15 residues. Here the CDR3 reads CASSPAGNRNTEAFF. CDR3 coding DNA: TGTGCCAGCTCACCAGCAGGGAATAGGAACACTGAAGCTTTCTTT.

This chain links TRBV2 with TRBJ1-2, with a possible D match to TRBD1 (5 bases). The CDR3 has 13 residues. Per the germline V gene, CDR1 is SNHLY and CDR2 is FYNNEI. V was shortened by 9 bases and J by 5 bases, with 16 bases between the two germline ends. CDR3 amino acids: CARNSGAGYGYTF. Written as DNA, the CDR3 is TGTGCCAGAAACAGTGGGGCTGGATATGGCTACACCTTC.

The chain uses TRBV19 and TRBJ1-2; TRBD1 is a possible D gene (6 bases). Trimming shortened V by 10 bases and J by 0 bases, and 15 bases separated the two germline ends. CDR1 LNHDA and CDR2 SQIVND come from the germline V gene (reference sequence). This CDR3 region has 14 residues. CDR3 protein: CATWTAQANYGYTF. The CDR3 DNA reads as TGTGCCACCTGGACAGCCCAAGCTAACTATGGCTACACCTTC.

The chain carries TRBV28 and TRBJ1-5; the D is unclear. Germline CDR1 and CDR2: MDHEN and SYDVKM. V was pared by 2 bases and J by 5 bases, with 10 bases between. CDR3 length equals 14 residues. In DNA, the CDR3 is TGTGCCAGCAGTTTAGAGGGTTCGGATCAGCCCCAGCATTTT. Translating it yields CASSLEGSDQPQHF.

The CDR3, as DNA: TGTGCCTGGAGTGTAAAGCGGGGGGCCGCAAACTTACAGTACTTC. The encoded protein is CAWSVKRGAANLQYF. The rearrangement joins TRBV30 to TRBJ2-4, with 9 bases that match TRBD2. V lost 0 bases to trimming and J lost 13 bases; unmatched junction nucleotides: 13. CDR1 and CDR2 from the germline V gene are GTSNPN and SVGIG (reference sequence). The CDR3 length is 15 residues.

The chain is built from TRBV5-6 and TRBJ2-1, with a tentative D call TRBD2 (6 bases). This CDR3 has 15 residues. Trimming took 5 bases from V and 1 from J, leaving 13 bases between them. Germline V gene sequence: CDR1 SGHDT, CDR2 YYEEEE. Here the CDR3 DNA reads TGTGCCAGCAGTTCGGGGGTCCTATCCTACAATGAGCAGTTCTTC. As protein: CASSSGVLSYNEQFF.

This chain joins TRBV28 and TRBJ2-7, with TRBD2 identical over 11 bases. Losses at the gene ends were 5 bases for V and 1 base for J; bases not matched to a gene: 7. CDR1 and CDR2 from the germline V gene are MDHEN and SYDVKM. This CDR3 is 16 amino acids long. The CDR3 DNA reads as TGTGCCAGCAGTATTAGCGGGGGGGCCTTGTCCTACGAGCAGTACTTC. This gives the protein CASSISGGALSYEQYF.

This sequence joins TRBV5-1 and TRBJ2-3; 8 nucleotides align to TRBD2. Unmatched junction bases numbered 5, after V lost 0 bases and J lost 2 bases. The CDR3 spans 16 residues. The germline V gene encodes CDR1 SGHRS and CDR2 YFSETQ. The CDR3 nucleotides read TGCGCCAGCAGCTTGGTCGCGGGGGGCCACACAGATACGCAGTATTTT. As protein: CASSLVAGGHTDTQYF.

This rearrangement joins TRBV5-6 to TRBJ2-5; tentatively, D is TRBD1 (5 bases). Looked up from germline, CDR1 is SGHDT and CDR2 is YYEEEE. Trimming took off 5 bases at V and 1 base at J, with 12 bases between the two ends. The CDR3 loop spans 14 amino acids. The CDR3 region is CASRRRRAQETQYF. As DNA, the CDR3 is TGTGCCAGCAGGAGACGCAGGGCCCAAGAGACCCAGTACTTC.

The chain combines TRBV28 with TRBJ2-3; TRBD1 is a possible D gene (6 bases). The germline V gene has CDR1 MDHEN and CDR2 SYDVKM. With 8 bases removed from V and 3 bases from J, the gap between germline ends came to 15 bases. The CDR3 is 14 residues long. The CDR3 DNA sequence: TGTGCCAGCCTCACAGGGAGTAGAACAGATACGCAGTATTTT. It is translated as CASLTGSRTDTQYF. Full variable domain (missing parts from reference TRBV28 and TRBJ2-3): DVKVTQSSRYLVKRTGEKVFLECVQDMDHENMFWYRQDPGLGLRLIYFSYDVKMKEKGDIPEGYSVSREKKERFSLILESASTNQTSMYLCASLTGSRTDTQYFGPGTRLTVL.

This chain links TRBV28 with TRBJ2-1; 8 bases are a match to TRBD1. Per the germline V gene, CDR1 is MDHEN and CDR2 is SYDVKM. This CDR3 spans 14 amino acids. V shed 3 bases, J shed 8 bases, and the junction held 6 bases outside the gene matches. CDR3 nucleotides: TGTGCCAGCAGTTTGGAACAGGGGGACGATGAGCAGTTCTTC. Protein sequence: CASSLEQGDDEQFF.

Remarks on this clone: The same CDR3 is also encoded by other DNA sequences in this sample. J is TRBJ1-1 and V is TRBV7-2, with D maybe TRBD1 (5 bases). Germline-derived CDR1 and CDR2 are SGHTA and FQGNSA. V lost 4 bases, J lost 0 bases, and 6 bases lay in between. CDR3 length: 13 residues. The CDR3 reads CASSSQVNTEAFF. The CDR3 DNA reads TGTGCCAGCAGCTCACAGGTGAACACTGAAGCTTTCTTT.

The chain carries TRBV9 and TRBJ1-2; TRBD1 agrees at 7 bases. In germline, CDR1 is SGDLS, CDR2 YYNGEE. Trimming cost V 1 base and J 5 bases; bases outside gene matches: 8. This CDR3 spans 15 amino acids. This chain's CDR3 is CASSVTGTDHYGYTF. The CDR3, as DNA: TGTGCCAGCAGCGTAACCGGGACAGACCATTATGGCTACACCTTC. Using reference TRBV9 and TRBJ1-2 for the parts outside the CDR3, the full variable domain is DSGVTQTPKHLITATGQRVTLRCSPRSGDLSVYWYQQSLDQGLQFLIQYYNGEERAKGNILERFSAQQFPDLHSELNLSSLELGDSALYFCASSVTGTDHYGYTFGSGTRLTVV.